This T cell receptor beta chain was profiled in a study of shared clonotypes between healthy human individuals. Study conclusions and caveats: Rarefaction showed sorted-subset sequencing was incomplete despite large depth. Relative to clonotypes present in all four donors, those not shared had lower generation probabilities. Few donors limited the genetic and exposure-history diversity represented.

Remarks on this clone: The antigen is undetermined.

Naive CD8 isolation took CD45RO-negative cells positively selected for CCR7 and excluded terminally differentiated effector memory CD45RA+ cells. Between the trimmed V and J ends, which lost 4 bases and 0 bases, there was a span of 13 bases. This CDR3 has 16 residues. Germline values: CDR1 PRHDT, CDR2 FYEKMQ (reference sequence). The repertoire was sequenced with immunoSEQ multiplex PCR; TCRdb's copy has only in-frame clones and lacks some. The sample lists about 2.2 million clones, around 93% seen once, with 1.5% to 2% in the top ten. V is TRBV13 and J is TRBJ1-5; perhaps TRBD1 as D (5 bases). The sequenced sample consisted of naive CD8+ T cells from PBMCs. This TCR was recovered from a man in his late teens or twenties in good health. Some clones in this sample may be carry-over from other donors' samples. The CDR3 protein is CASSSKGQGSNQPQHF. The CDR3 DNA reads as TGTGCCAGCAGCTCAAAGGGGCAGGGTAGCAATCAGCCCCAGCATTTT.